What follows are 9 T cell receptor beta chains derived from one specimen sequenced in a study of T cell responses to AZD1222 COVID-19 vaccine. Data came from immunoSEQ multiplex PCR; TCRdb stores just in-frame clones and leaves some out. The sample contains 100,000 to 140,000 clones, under 95% of which appear only once. Here the sequenced sample was peripheral blood, taken 28 days after the second AZD1222 dose. These receptors all stem from an adult who received the AZD1222 COVID-19 vaccine.

The chain joins TRBV5-8 to TRBJ1-1; D gene ambiguous. Germline V gives CDR1 SGHTS, CDR2 YDEGEE. This CDR3 region has 14 residues. V dropped 5 bases and J dropped 0 bases, with 11 bases sitting between them. CDR3 nucleotides: TGTGCCAGCAGTTGGGCCTCGATGAACACTGAAGCTTTCTTT. As protein: CASSWASMNTEAFF.

The chain uses TRBV4-1 and TRBJ1-5; D is unresolved. V lost 1 base, J lost 0 bases, and 10 bases lay in between. CDR1 is MGHRA and CDR2 is YSYEKL in the germline V gene. This CDR3 has 16 amino acids. In nucleotides, the CDR3 is TGCGCCAGCAGCCAAGTGCAGGAAGTTAGCAATCAGCCCCAGCATTTT. It is translated as CASSQVQEVSNQPQHF.

This chain links TRBV7-9 with TRBJ2-1; 7 bases are a match to TRBD2. Germline V gene lookup returns CDR1 SEHNR and CDR2 FQNEAQ (reference sequence). The CDR3 loop spans 16 amino acids. J gave up 4 bases and V 5 bases, and 11 bases lay outside the gene matches. CDR3 loop: CASSLKAGASYNEQFF. The CDR3 nucleotides read TGTGCCAGCAGCCTTAAGGCGGGAGCTTCGTACAATGAGCAGTTCTTC.

This clone came up a few times. The chain recombines TRBV6-4 with TRBJ1-1, with D perhaps TRBD1 (5 bases). The V end lost 2 bases, the J end lost 11 bases, and 15 bases lay between the germline ends. Germline CDR1 is MRHNA and CDR2 is SNTAGT. This CDR3 contains 13 residues. Here the CDR3 DNA reads TGTGCCAGCAGTGACGAGGGGACCGGGCCGGCTTTCTTT. Translation gives CASSDEGTGPAFF.

The V call is TRBV6-1, the J call TRBJ2-7; D is perhaps TRBD2 (5 bases). The ends were cut back, 0 bases at V and 2 bases at J, with 8 bases in the middle. The CDR3 covers 14 residues. Germline assignment: CDR1 MNHNS and CDR2 SASEGT. The CDR3 DNA is TGTGCCAGCAGTGAAGCGGGAGTCCCCTACGAGCAGTACTTC. Translation gives CASSEAGVPYEQYF.

The chain employs TRBV6-4 and TRBJ1-4, with D unresolved. V dropped 4 bases and J dropped 0 bases, with 12 bases sitting between them. CDR1 is MRHNA and CDR2 is SNTAGT in the germline V gene. This CDR3 has 16 amino acids. CDR3 in amino acids: CASSASPGATNEKLFF. DNA for the CDR3: TGTGCCAGCAGTGCCTCTCCCGGGGCAACTAATGAAAAACTGTTTTTT.

V gene TRBV7-9 combines with J gene TRBJ1-5, with D hard to call. This CDR3 is built from 12 residues. The germline gives CDR1 SEHNR, CDR2 FQNEAQ (reference sequence). V was trimmed by 8 bases and J by 4 bases, leaving 9 bases between them. CDR3 amino acids: CASRGGNQPQHF. The CDR3 nucleotides are TGTGCCAGCCGGGGTGGGAATCAGCCCCAGCATTTT.

In its sample, this clone was seen once. The rearrangement links TRBV4-3 to TRBJ2-1, with 12 bases aligning to TRBD2. The junction had 4 bases not matched to a gene; V was cut back by 4 bases and J by 6 bases. The CDR3 sequence is 15 residues long. Germline V CDR1 and CDR2: LGHNA, YSLEER. The DNA of the CDR3 is TGCGCCAGCAGCCCGGGACTAGCGGGTGTCAATGAGCAGTTCTTC. This sequence encodes CASSPGLAGVNEQFF.

This rearrangement joins TRBV7-6 to TRBJ2-2; 9 bases align to TRBD1. The ends lost 5 bases at V and 4 bases at J; junction bases unmatched: 8. Germline loops: CDR1 SGHVS, CDR2 FNYEAQ. This CDR3 is 16 amino acids long. CDR3 in DNA: TGTGCCAGCAGCGCCCCCGGGACAGGGAGCACCGGGGAGCTGTTTTTT. Residues: CASSAPGTGSTGELFF.